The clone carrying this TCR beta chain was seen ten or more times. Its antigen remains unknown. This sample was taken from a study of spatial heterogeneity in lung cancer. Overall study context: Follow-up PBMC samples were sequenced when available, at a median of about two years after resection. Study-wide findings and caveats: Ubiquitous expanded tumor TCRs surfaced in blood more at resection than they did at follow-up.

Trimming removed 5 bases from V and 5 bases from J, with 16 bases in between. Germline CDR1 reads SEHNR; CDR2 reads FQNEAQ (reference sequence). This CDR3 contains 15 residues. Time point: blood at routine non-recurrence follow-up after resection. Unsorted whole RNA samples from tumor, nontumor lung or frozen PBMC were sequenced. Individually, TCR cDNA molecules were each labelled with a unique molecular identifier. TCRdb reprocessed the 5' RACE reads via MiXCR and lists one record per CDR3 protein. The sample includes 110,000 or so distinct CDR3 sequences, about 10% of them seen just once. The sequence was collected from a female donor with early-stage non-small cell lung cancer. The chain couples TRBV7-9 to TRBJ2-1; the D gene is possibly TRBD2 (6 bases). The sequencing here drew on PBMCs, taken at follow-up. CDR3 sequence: CASSRRVAADNEQFF. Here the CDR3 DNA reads TGTGCCAGCAGCCGCCGGGTAGCGGCAGACAATGAGCAGTTCTTC.